The clone carrying this TCR beta chain showed up just a few times. Its antigen remains unidentified. These data originate in a study of T cells in Graves' hyperthyroidism and ophthalmopathy. Amplification targeted TCR beta CDR3 regions from RNA transcripts. HTBI primers drove first-round RT-PCR of the TCR CDR3. Using its own MiXCR run on the multiplex PCR reads, TCRdb lists one record per CDR3 protein. The repertoire holds about 350,000 distinct CDR3 sequences, with about 14% as singletons. Trimming cost V 2 bases and J 6 bases, with 10 bases left between them. CDR3 size: 14 residues. Per the germline V gene, CDR1 is SGHAT and CDR2 is FQNNGV. Findings of the study overall: Model predictions of ophthalmopathy came a median roughly 6.4 months before onset.

The material sequenced was blood. The V gene is TRBV11-2, the J gene TRBJ1-4; no clear D. The source is a woman aged 25 to 39 with Graves' hyperthyroidism. CDR3 nucleotides: TGTGCCAGCAGCTTATTCTTGGAGTATGAAAAACTGTTTTTT. Its translation: CASSLFLEYEKLFF.